The table lists the clone carrying this T cell receptor (beta chain) with a few counts. Antigen unknown. Repertoires were generated with immunoSEQ multiplex PCR, while TCRdb's copy carries only in-frame clones and drops some. The sample consists of 68,000 or so clones, around 82% of them appearing once. This CDR3 has 14 amino acids. Trimming pared 3 bases from V and 4 bases from J, leaving 13 bases between. Germline V gives CDR1 KGHSH, CDR2 LQKENI. The data belong to a study of OX40 agonist ivuxolimab in advanced cancers. Points from the study as a whole: Blood T cells, both CD4+ and CD8+, expanded clonally by week 6 at 0.1 to 3.0 mg/kg. A proportion of nonresponders additionally exhibited low normalized T-cell clonal expansion.

V gene TRBV18 combines with J gene TRBJ2-7; unclear D gene. This specimen consisted of CD4+ or CD8+ T cells sorted from blood, obtained in a trial of the OX40 agonist ivuxolimab. The sequence was obtained from an adult with an advanced solid tumor such as melanoma, head and neck, liver or kidney cancer. This CDR3 is CASSPGRSGYEQYF. The DNA for the CDR3 is TGTGCCAGCTCACCCGGCAGGAGTGGATACGAGCAGTACTTC.